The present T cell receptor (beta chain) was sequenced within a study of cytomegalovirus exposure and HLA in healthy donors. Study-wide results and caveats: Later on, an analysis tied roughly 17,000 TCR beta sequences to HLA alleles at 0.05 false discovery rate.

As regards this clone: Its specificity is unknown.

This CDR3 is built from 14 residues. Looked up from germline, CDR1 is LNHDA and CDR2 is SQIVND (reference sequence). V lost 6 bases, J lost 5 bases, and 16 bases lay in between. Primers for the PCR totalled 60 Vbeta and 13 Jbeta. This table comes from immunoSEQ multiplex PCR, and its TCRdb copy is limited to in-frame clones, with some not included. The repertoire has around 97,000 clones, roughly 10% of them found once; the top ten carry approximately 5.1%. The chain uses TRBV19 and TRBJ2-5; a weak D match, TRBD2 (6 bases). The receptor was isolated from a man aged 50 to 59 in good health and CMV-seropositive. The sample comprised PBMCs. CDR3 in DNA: TGTGCCAGTAGCGGGGGAGGAGGTCGGGAGACCCAGTACTTC. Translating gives CASSGGGGRETQYF.